The 8 T cell receptor beta chains below were found in one sample sequenced in a study of CD8 T cells in Susac syndrome. Reverse transcription of roughly 0.5 to 1 ug RNA used random hexamers. TCRdb passed the immunoSEQ multiplex PCR reads through MiXCR, listing each CDR3 protein once. Here the sample spans some 260,000 distinct CDR3 sequences, approximately 81% being singletons. The sample consisted of CD8+ T cells from PBMCs. The receptors come from a human donor with multiple sclerosis.

In its sample, this clonotype was seen once. This chain uses TRBV14 with TRBJ1-1; D not certain. V gave up 4 bases and J gave up 4 bases, with 10 bases separating them. CDR3 length equals 13 residues. The germline gives CDR1 SGHDN, CDR2 FVKESK. Here the CDR3 reads CASSLTTVTEAFF. As DNA, the CDR3 is TGTGCCAGCAGCCTCACGACGGTCACTGAAGCTTTCTTT. Filled out from reference TRBV14 and TRBJ1-1, the complete variable domain reads EAGVTQFPSHSVIEKGQTVTLRCDPISGHDNLYWYRRVMGKEIKFLLHFVKESKQDESGMPNNRFLAERTGGTYSTLKVQPAELEDSGVYFCASSLTTVTEAFFGQGTRLTVV.

V gene TRBV5-5 combines with J gene TRBJ2-4; TRBD1 matches at 10 bases. The CDR3 sequence is 14 residues long. Trimming took 3 bases from V and 9 from J; bases not matched to a gene: 6. Germline CDR1 and CDR2: SGHKS and YYEKEE (reference sequence). CDR3 region: CASSSGQGIGIQYF. The DNA for the CDR3 is TGTGCCAGCAGCTCGGGACAGGGGATTGGCATTCAGTACTTC. Variable domain in full (rest from reference TRBV5-5 and TRBJ2-4): DAGVTQSPTHLIKTRGQQVTLRCSPISGHKSVSWYQQVLGQGPQFIFQYYEKEERGRGNFPDRFSARQFPNYSSELNVNALLLGDSALYLCASSSGQGIGIQYFGAGTRLSVL.

CDR3 sequence (DNA): TGCAGTGCTAGCACCGGGACAGGGAGCCAGGAGACCCAGTACTTC. Translated: CSASTGTGSQETQYF. The V call is TRBV20-1, the J call TRBJ2-5; 9 bases map to TRBD1. The CDR3 is 15 residues long. V dropped 3 bases and J dropped 5; count of bases not matched to a gene: 10. Germline V gives CDR1 DFQATT, CDR2 SNEGSKA (reference sequence).

The rearrangement joins TRBV18 to TRBJ1-1, with 7 bases matching TRBD1. The CDR3 contains 15 residues. Germline assignment: CDR1 KGHSH and CDR2 LQKENI. V lost 0 bases to trimming and J lost 1 base; unmatched junction nucleotides: 2. CDR3 coding DNA: TGTGCCAGCTCACCACCGACAGGGAGGAACACTGAAGCTTTCTTT. Its protein product is CASSPPTGRNTEAFF.

The J gene is TRBJ2-3, the V gene TRBV9; possible D gene TRBD2, 5 bases. V was shortened by 5 bases and J by 1 base, with 11 bases between the two germline ends. This CDR3 region has 14 residues. Germline CDR1 is SGDLS and CDR2 is YYNGEE. In DNA, the CDR3 is TGTGCCAGCAGTCCAAGCGGCGGCACAGATACGCAGTATTTT. This codes for CASSPSGGTDTQYF.

CDR3 DNA sequence: TGTGCCAGCAACCCTAGCAGGAGTGGGACAGATACGCAGTATTTT. Its protein product is CASNPSRSGTDTQYF. V and J are TRBV12-3 or TRBV12-4 and TRBJ2-3; possibly TRBD2 for D (5 bases). The CDR3 loop spans 15 amino acids. Trimming removed 7 bases from V and 3 bases from J, with 17 bases in between.

The J gene is TRBJ2-1, the V gene TRBV9; D is possibly TRBD1 (5 bases). The CDR3 covers 15 residues. V lost 0 bases and J lost 8, with 15 bases in between. CDR1 and CDR2 from the germline V gene are SGDLS and YYNGEE. The CDR3 sequence is CASSVGSGRGDEQFF. The CDR3 bases are TGTGCCAGCAGCGTAGGTTCTGGAAGGGGCGATGAGCAGTTCTTC.

In this sample, this clonotype turned up once. The chain employs TRBV7-9 and TRBJ2-1, with 8 positions matching TRBD1. V lost 6 bases to trimming and J lost 4 bases; unmatched junction nucleotides: 11. Germline V gene lookup returns CDR1 SEHNR and CDR2 FQNEAQ (reference sequence). The CDR3 covers 16 residues. CDR3: CASSYYGTGEYNEQFF. The CDR3 region has the DNA TGTGCCAGCAGTTACTACGGGACAGGAGAGTACAATGAGCAGTTCTTC.